Only a few counts were recorded for the clone carrying this TCR beta chain. Antigen unknown. TCR templates numbering some 10^5 were assayed per sample. Assay used: immunoSEQ multiplex PCR; TCRdb lists only in-frame clones, some missing. The data contain roughly 120,000 clones, under 95% of them seen just once; the ten biggest clones take up around 0.75%. V gave up 8 bases and J gave up 9 bases, with 17 bases separating them. The CDR3 has 14 amino acids. The germline gives CDR1 MNHEY, CDR2 SMNVEV (reference sequence). The sample comes from a study of siplizumab effects on memory and regulatory T cells. The study, taken as a whole, reports: An assignable phenotype, naive or memory, was missing from roughly 76-95% of proliferating CD4+ or CD8+ clones.

This TCR was sampled from a human donor in good health. J is TRBJ1-6 and V is TRBV27; D is unclear. Material: Tregs sorted from blood. CDR3 loop: CASRADHPGSPLHF. The CDR3 DNA sequence: TGTGCCAGCCGAGCGGACCACCCAGGTTCACCCCTCCACTTT.